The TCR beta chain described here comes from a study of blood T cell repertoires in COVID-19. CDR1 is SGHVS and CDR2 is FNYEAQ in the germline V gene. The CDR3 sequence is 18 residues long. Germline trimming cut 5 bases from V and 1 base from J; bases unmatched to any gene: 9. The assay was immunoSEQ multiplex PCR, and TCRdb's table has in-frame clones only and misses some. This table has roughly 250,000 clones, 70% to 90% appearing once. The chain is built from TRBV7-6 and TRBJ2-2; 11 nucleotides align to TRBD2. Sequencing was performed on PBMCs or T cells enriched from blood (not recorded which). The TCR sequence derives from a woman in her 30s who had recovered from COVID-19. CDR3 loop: CASSPTTTSGGNTGELFF. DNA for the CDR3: TGTGCCAGCAGCCCAACCACCACTAGCGGGGGGAACACCGGGGAGCTGTTTTTT.